This TCR beta chain was identified in a study of CD8+ T cells in alopecia areata. Stated treatment: oral pan-JAK inhibitor, 5-10 mg twice daily. RNA extraction and reverse transcription yielded cDNA as sequencing template. Libraries were prepared by immunoSEQ multiplex PCR; TCRdb keeps only in-frame clonotypes and omits some of them. The table lists roughly 200,000 clones, around two fifths of them singletons, with around 0.48% in the top ten. Germline CDR1 SEHNR, CDR2 FQNEAQ (reference sequence). CDR3 size: 16 residues. Trimming left V 5 bases short and J 2 bases short, with 18 bases between. The chain carries TRBV7-9 and TRBJ1-1; a weak D match, TRBD1 (6 bases). Specimen: CD4+ T cells sorted from blood, collected at week 34, from a patient treated with tofacitinib. This TCR was recovered from a human donor with alopecia areata. CDR3 DNA: TGTGCCAGCAGCCCGACGGCGGACAGCCCCAACACTGAAGCTTTCTTT. Its translation: CASSPTADSPNTEAFF.